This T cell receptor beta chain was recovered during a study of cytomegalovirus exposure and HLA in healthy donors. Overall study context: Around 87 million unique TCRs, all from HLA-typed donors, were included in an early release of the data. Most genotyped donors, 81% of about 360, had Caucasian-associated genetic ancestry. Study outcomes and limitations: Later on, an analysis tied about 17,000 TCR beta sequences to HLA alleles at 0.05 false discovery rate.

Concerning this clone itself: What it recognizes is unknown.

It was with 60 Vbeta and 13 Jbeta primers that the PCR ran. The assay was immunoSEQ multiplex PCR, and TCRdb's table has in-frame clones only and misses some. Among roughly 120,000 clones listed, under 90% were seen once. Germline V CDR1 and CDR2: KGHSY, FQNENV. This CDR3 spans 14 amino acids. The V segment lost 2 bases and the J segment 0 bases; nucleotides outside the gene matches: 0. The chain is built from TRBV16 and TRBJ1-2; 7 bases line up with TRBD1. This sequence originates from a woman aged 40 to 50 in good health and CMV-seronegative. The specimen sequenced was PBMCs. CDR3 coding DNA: TGTGCCAGCAGCCAACAGGGGGCTAACTATGGCTACACCTTC. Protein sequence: CASSQQGANYGYTF.